These 26 T cell receptor beta chains originate from one sample sequenced in a study of CD8+CD57+ T cells in acquired aplastic anemia. These receptors' targets are unknown. Study-wide points: Lower diversity marked CD8+CD57+ cells in patients, relative to total CD4+ and CD8+ pools.

CD8+CD57+ cell expansion had been shown by flow cytometry in patients chosen for sequencing. Profiling that covered TCR beta VDJ and CDR3 relied on genomic DNA as its template. TCRdb reprocessed the reads via MiXCR and lists one record per CDR3 protein. The data contain about 20,000 distinct CDR3 sequences, 40% of them singletons. The sample was CD8+CD57+ T cells sorted from PBMCs. Indicated subset: bead-enriched CD8+CD57+ effector memory T cells from SAA patients. These receptors were obtained from a human donor with aplastic anemia.

This rearrangement joins TRBV7-9 to TRBJ1-2; 7 positions match TRBD1. This CDR3 has 13 amino acids. V shed 2 bases and J 6 bases; nucleotides not matched to a gene: 3. The V gene's germline CDR1 is SEHNR and CDR2 FQNEAQ (reference sequence). CDR3 nucleotides: TGTGCCAGCAGCTTAAAGGGGGCGGATGGCTACACCTTC. Its translation: CASSLKGADGYTF.

This clonotype was counted between two and nine times. The CDR3 DNA reads TGTGCCAGCAGAACAGGGGGTTTCAACACTGAAGCTTTCTTT. The encoded protein is CASRTGGFNTEAFF. J is TRBJ1-1 and V is TRBV2; 8 bases agree with TRBD1. From germline, CDR1 is SNHLY and CDR2 FYNNEI. V lost 6 bases and J lost 2; bases outside the gene matches: 5. This CDR3 contains 14 residues.

This clonotype appeared a few times. The J gene is TRBJ2-3, the V gene TRBV19; D may be TRBD2 (6 bases). Germline CDR1 and CDR2: LNHDA and SQIVND (reference sequence). The CDR3 covers 13 residues. Trimming removed 10 bases from V and 4 bases from J, with 15 bases in between. The CDR3 coding sequence is TGTGCCACGCTAGCGAAAGCAGCAGATACGCAGTATTTT. This sequence encodes CATLAKAADTQYF.

In its sample, this clonotype was seen once. The conserved phenylalanine or tryptophan normally closing the CDR3 is absent here, so this likely arose from a read error. The CDR3 DNA reads as TGTGCCAGCAGTTTAACCACAGGGGAGAATGAGCAGTTCTCC. Amino acid sequence: CASSLTTGENEQFS. The rearrangement links TRBV27 to TRBJ2-1; 7 bases are a match to TRBD1. V was pared by 2 bases and J by 7 bases, with 5 bases of the junction left unmatched. CDR1 and CDR2 (germline): MNHEY, SMNVEV (reference sequence). The CDR3 has 14 residues.

This clonotype was seen at least ten times. CDR3 residues: CSAGIDSPLHF. CDR3 bases: TGCAGTGCCGGAATCGATTCACCCCTCCACTTT. V is TRBV20-1 and J is TRBJ1-6, with D hard to call. Germline CDR1 DFQATT, CDR2 SNEGSKA (reference sequence). This CDR3 has 11 amino acids. V gave up 6 bases and J gave up 8 bases, with 8 bases separating them.

To note about this clonotype: The CDR3 end shows no conserved phenylalanine or tryptophan, and so a read error is likely. The chain's CDR3 is CAISLTGSPYNEQFS. CDR3 sequence (DNA): TGTGCCATCAGCCTGACAGGGAGTCCCTACAATGAGCAGTTCTCC. The rearrangement joins TRBV10-3 to TRBJ2-1, with 7 bases lining up with TRBD1. CDR3 length: 15 amino acids. Losses at the gene ends were 6 bases for V and 2 bases for J; bases not matched to a gene: 7. From germline, CDR1 is ENHRY and CDR2 SYGVKD.

Only a few counts were recorded for this clonotype. The rearrangement joins TRBV7-8 to TRBJ2-3; 7 bases are a match to TRBD2. Germline V gene data show CDR1 as SGHVS and CDR2 as FQNEAQ. The V gene end was trimmed by 1 base and the J gene end by 4 bases; junction bases not matched to a gene: 11. The CDR3 is 17 amino acids. CDR3 region: CASSLGPPQREADTQYF. CDR3 in DNA: TGTGCCAGCAGCTTAGGCCCCCCCCAGCGGGAAGCAGATACGCAGTATTTT.

The table lists this clonotype with many counts. The V and J genes are TRBV5-8 and TRBJ2-1; TRBD1 agrees at 7 bases. V lost 0 bases to trimming and J lost 3 bases; unmatched junction nucleotides: 6. This CDR3 region has 16 residues. CDR1 and CDR2 (germline): SGHTS, YDEGEE. CDR3 DNA sequence: TGTGCCAGCAGCTTGGGATACAGGGGAAACTACAATGAGCAGTTCTTC. Its translation: CASSLGYRGNYNEQFF.

The V gene is TRBV7-6, the J gene TRBJ2-2; D is uncertain. V was shortened by 1 base and J by 0 bases, with 6 bases between the two germline ends. Per the germline V gene, CDR1 is SGHVS and CDR2 is FNYEAQ. The CDR3 loop spans 15 amino acids. CDR3 in DNA: TGTGCCAGCAGCTTAGACAGAGCGAACACCGGGGAGCTGTTTTTT. It yields the protein CASSLDRANTGELFF.

As regards this clonotype: At one end, the junction sequence differs from germline, possibly due to a read error. The rearrangement uses TRBV10-3 and TRBJ1-2; TRBD1 is a possible D gene (5 bases). The CDR3 is made up of 15 amino acids. Germline V gene lookup returns CDR1 ENHRY and CDR2 SYGVKD. The CDR3, as DNA: TGTGCCATCGGTGAGTCGGGGGAGGAGAACTATGGCTACACCTTC. Translating it yields CAIGESGEENYGYTF.

This clonotype was found a few times. V is TRBV29-1 and J is TRBJ2-3, with D unresolved. Looked up from germline, CDR1 is SQVTM and CDR2 is ANQGSEA. The CDR3 spans 12 residues. The V and J ends lost 3 bases and 1 base respectively, with 5 bases between them. The CDR3 protein is CSVDQGTDTQYF. In DNA form, the CDR3 reads TGCAGCGTTGATCAGGGCACAGATACGCAGTATTTT.

This clonotype was found a few times. J is TRBJ2-2 and V is TRBV5-1, with D uncertain. Germline V gene data show CDR1 as SGHRS and CDR2 as YFSETQ. The V end was cut by 2 bases, the J end by 6 bases, with 5 bases between. The CDR3 covers 12 residues. The CDR3 nucleotides are TGCGCCAGCAGCTTCAACGCCGGGGAGCTGTTTTTT. As protein: CASSFNAGELFF.

V is TRBV19 and J is TRBJ1-2; D call uncertain. V was trimmed by 11 bases and J by 5 bases, leaving 9 bases between them. The CDR3 length is 10 residues. Germline values: CDR1 LNHDA, CDR2 SQIVND (reference sequence). CDR3 nucleotide sequence: TGTGCCTGTATGGGATATGGCTACACCTTC. Protein: CACMGYGYTF.

The V and J genes are TRBV7-3 and TRBJ2-1; D is unresolved. This CDR3 comprises 13 residues. V dropped 5 bases and J dropped 8 bases, with 13 bases sitting between them. The germline V gene encodes CDR1 SGHTA and CDR2 FQGTGA. CDR3 DNA sequence: TGTGCCAGCAGCACCGGCCAGTTCGATGAGCAGTTCTTC. Translation gives CASSTGQFDEQFF.

This clonotype has a handful of counts. This sequence joins TRBV5-1 and TRBJ2-7; 10 bases align to TRBD1. With 3 bases clipped from V and 1 base from J, the junction kept 7 bases outside the gene matches. CDR1 and CDR2 (germline): SGHRS, YFSETQ. The CDR3 runs 16 residues. The CDR3 nucleotides read TGCGCCAGCAGCTATCGGACAGGGGGAAAATCCTACGAGCAGTACTTC. Amino acids: CASSYRTGGKSYEQYF.

The chain uses TRBV6-9 and TRBJ1-4; possibly TRBD1 for D (6 bases). The CDR3 has 17 residues. V was pared by 4 bases and J by 0 bases, with 15 bases between. CDR1 is MNHGY and CDR2 is SVAAGI in the germline V gene. The CDR3 spells CASSWGGQGPTNEKLFF. CDR3 nucleotide sequence: TGTGCCAGCAGTTGGGGGGGGCAGGGGCCAACTAATGAAAAACTGTTTTTT.

This clonotype was recorded once. The chain employs TRBV9 and TRBJ2-5; 8 bases map to TRBD2. CDR3 size: 14 residues. Germline lookup yields CDR1 SGDLS and CDR2 YYNGEE. The trim removed 2 bases at V and 1 base at J, leaving 1 base unmatched. The CDR3 DNA reads as TGTGCCAGCAGCGTTACTAGCGGCCAAGAGACCCAGTACTTC. Translating it yields CASSVTSGQETQYF.

The rearrangement joins TRBV20-1 to TRBJ2-7; D unresolved. CDR1 and CDR2 from the germline V gene are DFQATT and SNEGSKA (reference sequence). Trimming pared 1 base from V and 2 bases from J, leaving 15 bases between. The CDR3 contains 15 residues. CDR3 residues: CSARGEIRWAYEQYF. The CDR3 nucleotides are TGCAGTGCTAGAGGTGAGATACGGTGGGCCTACGAGCAGTACTTC.

This clonotype was picked up a small number of times. The CDR3 does not end in the conserved phenylalanine or tryptophan, so this is likely a read error. The DNA is left out, because the CDR3 cannot be placed on it with certainty; the CDR3 is given as TCRdb lists it. This sequence joins TRBV7-2 and TRBJ1-1; TRBD1, as called in the table, went unchecked against the DNA. Looked up from germline, CDR1 is SGHTA and CDR2 is FQGNSA. The CDR3 adds up to 18 amino acids, both ends counted. CDR3 in amino acids: CASSSSRQGMWVNTEAIL.

This chain connects TRBV30 to TRBJ1-6; D ambiguous. The CDR3 runs 13 residues. The germline CDR1 and CDR2 sequences are GTSNPN and SVGIG (reference sequence). Trimming stripped 0 bases from V and 8 bases from J, with 8 bases between. Here the CDR3 DNA reads TGTGCCTGGAGTGTACGTCCTGATTCACCCCTCCACTTT. Amino acids: CAWSVRPDSPLHF.

This chain joins TRBV7-9 and TRBJ2-3; 10 bases are shared with TRBD1. The CDR3 is made up of 15 amino acids. V gave up 5 bases and J gave up 12 bases; unmatched junction bases: 14. Germline CDR1 reads SEHNR; CDR2 reads FQNEAQ (reference sequence). CDR3 sequence: CASSPGTGEGKTQYF. DNA for the CDR3: TGTGCCAGCAGCCCCGGGACAGGGGAGGGGAAGACCCAGTATTTT.

Of note for this clonotype: Since a much larger clone is just one base distant, this may be a read error. V gene TRBV20-1 combines with J gene TRBJ2-7, with 12 bases fitting TRBD2. V shed 2 bases, J shed 5 bases, and the junction held 4 bases outside the gene matches. Germline CDR1 and CDR2: DFQATT and SNEGSKA (reference sequence). This CDR3 has 14 residues. The CDR3 DNA reads as TGCAGTGCTAGACCGACTAGCGGGAGTGACGAGCAGTACTTC. Its translation is CSARPTSGSDEQYF.

The chain has TRBV6-1 and TRBJ2-1; a weak D match, TRBD2 (5 bases). Trimming pared 3 bases from V and 10 bases from J, leaving 10 bases between. The germline gives CDR1 MNHNS, CDR2 SASEGT. This CDR3 has 12 amino acids. The CDR3 nucleotides are TGTGCCAGCAGTGAGGCGACTAACGAGCAGTTCTTC. This translates into CASSEATNEQFF.

The chain joins TRBV5-1 to TRBJ1-1; a possible D gene is TRBD1 (5 bases). Germline CDR1 reads SGHRS; CDR2 reads YFSETQ. The ends were cut back, 0 bases at V and 11 bases at J, with 14 bases in the middle. The length of the CDR3 is 13 residues. CDR3: CASSLVQDVDAFF. The CDR3 DNA is TGCGCCAGCAGCTTGGTACAGGACGTAGATGCTTTCTTT.

There are a few counts of this clonotype. This rearrangement joins TRBV12-5 to TRBJ2-6; D is undetermined. Between the trimmed V and J ends, which lost 5 bases and 0 bases, there was a span of 2 bases. This CDR3 comprises 13 residues. The germline V gene has CDR1 LGHNT and CDR2 FRNRAP. The CDR3 sequence: CASGLSGANVLTF. CDR3 coding DNA: TGTGCTAGTGGTCTCTCTGGGGCCAACGTCCTGACTTTC.

The chain carries TRBV20-1 and TRBJ1-4; no clear D gene. CDR1 and CDR2 from the germline V gene are DFQATT and SNEGSKA (reference sequence). The CDR3 consists of 14 residues. With 5 bases removed from V and 5 bases from J, the gap between germline ends came to 15 bases. The CDR3 sequence: CSAGVGQSNEKLFF. The CDR3 DNA reads as TGCAGTGCTGGGGTAGGGCAGTCAAATGAAAAACTGTTTTTT.